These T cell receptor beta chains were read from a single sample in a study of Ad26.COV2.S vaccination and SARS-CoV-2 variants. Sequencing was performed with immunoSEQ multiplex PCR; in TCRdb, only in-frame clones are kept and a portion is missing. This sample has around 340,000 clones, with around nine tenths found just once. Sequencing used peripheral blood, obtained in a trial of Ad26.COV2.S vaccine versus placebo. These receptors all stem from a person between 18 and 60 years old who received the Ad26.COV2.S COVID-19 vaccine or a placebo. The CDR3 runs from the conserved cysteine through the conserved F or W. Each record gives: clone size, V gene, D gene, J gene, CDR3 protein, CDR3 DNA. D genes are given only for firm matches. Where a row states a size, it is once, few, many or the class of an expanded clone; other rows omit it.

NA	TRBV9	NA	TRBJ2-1	CASSPLVIPSYNEQFF	TGTGCCAGCAGCCCGCTAGTCATTCCTTCCTACAATGAGCAGTTCTTC
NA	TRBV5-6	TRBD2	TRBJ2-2	CASSKEFSGSLAGELFF	TGTGCCAGCAGCAAGGAGTTCAGCGGGAGTTTAGCCGGGGAGCTGTTTTTT
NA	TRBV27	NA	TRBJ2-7	CASSTPGPMGEQYF	TGTGCCAGCAGTACTCCGGGACCCATGGGCGAGCAGTACTTC
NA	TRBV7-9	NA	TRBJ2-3	CASSLAPGRGTQYF	TGTGCCAGCAGCTTAGCGCCAGGGCGAGGTACGCAGTATTTT
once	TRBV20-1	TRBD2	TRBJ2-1	CSASVGGRAPEQFF	TGCAGTGCTAGTGTCGGCGGGAGGGCACCCGAGCAGTTCTTC
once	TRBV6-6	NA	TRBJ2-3	CASTLGGPGTDTQYF	TGTGCCAGCACCCTCGGAGGGCCGGGCACAGATACGCAGTATTTT
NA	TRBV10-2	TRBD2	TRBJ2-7	CAPRESGSSYEQYF	TGCGCCCCCAGGGAGAGCGGGAGCTCCTACGAGCAGTACTTC
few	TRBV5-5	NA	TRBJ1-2	CASSARGGFGYTF	TGTGCCAGCAGCGCGAGGGGAGGATTTGGCTACACCTTC
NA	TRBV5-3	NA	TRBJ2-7	CARSSRRQSSYEQYF	TGTGCCAGAAGCTCCCGACGTCAGTCCTCCTACGAGCAGTACTTC
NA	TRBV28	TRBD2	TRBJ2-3	CASGGPSGRALPTDTQYF	TGTGCCAGCGGGGGACCTAGCGGGAGGGCCCTCCCCACAGATACGCAGTATTTT
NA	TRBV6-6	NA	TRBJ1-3	CASTREAGNTIYF	TGTGCCAGCACGAGGGAAGCTGGAAACACCATATATTTT
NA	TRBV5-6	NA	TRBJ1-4	CASSSALEKLFF	TGTGCCAGCAGCTCGGCCCTCGAAAAACTGTTTTTT
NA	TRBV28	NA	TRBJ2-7	CASSLIRTGSYEQYF	TGTGCCAGCAGTTTAATTCGGACGGGCTCCTACGAGCAGTACTTC
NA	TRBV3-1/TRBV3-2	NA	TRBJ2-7	CASSHGPSEQYF	TGTGCCAGCAGCCATGGCCCCAGCGAGCAGTACTTC
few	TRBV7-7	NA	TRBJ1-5	CASSLDGVELPQPQHF	TGTGCCAGCAGCTTAGATGGGGTGGAGCTCCCCCAGCCCCAGCATTTT
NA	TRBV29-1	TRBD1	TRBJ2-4	CSVEVAGTGWDIQYF	TGCAGCGTTGAAGTCGCCGGGACAGGGTGGGACATTCAGTACTTC
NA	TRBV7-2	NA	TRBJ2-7	CASSARLGYEQYF	TGTGCCAGCAGCGCCCGTCTAGGGTACGAGCAGTACTTC
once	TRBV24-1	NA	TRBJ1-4	CATSDPGRGEKLFF	TGTGCCACCAGTGACCCGGGACGTGGCGAAAAACTGTTTTTT
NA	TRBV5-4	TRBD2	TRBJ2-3	CASRILADDTDTQYF	TGTGCCAGCAGGATCCTAGCGGATGACACAGATACGCAGTATTTT
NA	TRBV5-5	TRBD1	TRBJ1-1	CASSSTGTGRIGDTEAFF	TGTGCCAGCAGCTCAACCGGGACAGGGCGAATCGGGGACACTGAAGCTTTCTTT
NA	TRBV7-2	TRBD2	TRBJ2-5	CASSLKRGNQETQYF	TGTGCCAGCAGCTTGAAGCGGGGGAACCAAGAGACCCAGTACTTC
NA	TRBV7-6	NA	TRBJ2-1	CASSLAGSKGEQFF	TGTGCCAGCAGCTTAGCGGGGTCTAAGGGTGAGCAGTTCTTC
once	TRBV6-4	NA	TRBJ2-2	CASSTGQTGELFF	TGTGCCAGCAGTACTGGGCAGACCGGGGAGCTGTTTTTT
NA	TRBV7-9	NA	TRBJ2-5	CASSRQVGSNFQETQYF	TGTGCCAGCAGCCGGCAAGTCGGCAGCAATTTCCAAGAGACCCAGTACTTC
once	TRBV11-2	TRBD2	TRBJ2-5	CASSLSLAGGQETQYF	TGTGCCAGCAGCTTATCCCTAGCGGGGGGACAAGAGACCCAGTACTTC
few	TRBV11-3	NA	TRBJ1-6	CASSSGNRSPLHF	TGTGCCAGCAGTTCCGGCAACCGATCACCCCTCCACTTT
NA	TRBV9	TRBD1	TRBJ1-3	CASSGRDRAGNTIYF	TGTGCCAGCAGCGGCCGGGACAGGGCTGGAAACACCATATATTTT
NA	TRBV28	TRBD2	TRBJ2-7	CASRQPRGGEQYF	TGTGCCAGCAGGCAGCCGCGGGGAGGGGAGCAGTACTTC
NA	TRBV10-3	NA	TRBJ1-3	CAISTGRSELGNTIYF	TGTGCCATCAGTACGGGACGCTCGGAGTTGGGAAACACCATATATTTT
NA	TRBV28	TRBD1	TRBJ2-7	CASSPPGTGFYEQYF	TGTGCCAGCAGCCCGCCCGGGACAGGGTTCTACGAGCAGTACTTC
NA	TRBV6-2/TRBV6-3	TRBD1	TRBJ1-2	CASSYDGTGGEDGYTF	TGTGCCAGCAGTTACGACGGGACAGGGGGCGAGGATGGCTACACCTTC
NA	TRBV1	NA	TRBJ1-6	CTSSQDPGPRTSPLHF	TGCACCAGCAGCCAGGATCCGGGACCTAGGACTTCACCCCTCCACTTT
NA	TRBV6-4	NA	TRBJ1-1	CASSQDPNTEAFF	TGTGCCAGCAGTCAGGACCCGAACACTGAAGCTTTCTTT
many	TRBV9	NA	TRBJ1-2	CASSVGGGISYGYTF	TGTGCCAGCAGCGTAGGTGGGGGGATCAGCTATGGCTACACCTTC